A single sample is the source of the 21 T cell receptor beta chains below, sequenced in a study of OX40 agonist ivuxolimab in advanced cancers. The library was obtained by the immunoSEQ multiplex PCR assay. TCRdb re-hosts the immuneACCESS table, in-frame sequences only. Its copies lack some clones; in the studies checked, an unresolved V gene accounts for under half of them, and the cause for the rest is not known. The sample table lists around 62,000 clones, more than 75% of them with a count of one. The ten largest clones capture about 0.66% of the sample. The sequencing used CD4+ or CD8+ T cells sorted from blood, collected in a trial of the OX40 agonist ivuxolimab. These receptor sequences come from an adult with an advanced solid tumor such as melanoma, head and neck, liver or kidney cancer.

This clone was seen many times. V gene TRBV6-5 combines with J gene TRBJ1-1, with unresolved D. Trimming stripped 2 bases from V and 2 bases from J, with 6 bases between. The CDR3 length is 13 residues. CDR1 is MNHEY and CDR2 is SVGAGI in the germline V gene. The CDR3 nucleotides read TGTGCCAGCAGTTACCAGATTAACACTGAAGCTTTCTTT. This encodes CASSYQINTEAFF.

The genes are TRBV7-9 and TRBJ1-1; perhaps TRBD1 as D (5 bases). CDR3 length equals 12 residues. V was trimmed by 5 bases and J by 7 bases, leaving 11 bases between them. CDR1 and CDR2 (germline): SEHNR, FQNEAQ (reference sequence). CDR3 in DNA: TGTGCCAGCAGCCCCAGGGTAGGTGAAGCTTTCTTT. This codes for CASSPRVGEAFF.

The chain uses TRBV2 and TRBJ2-3, with no clear D. Germline values: CDR1 SNHLY, CDR2 FYNNEI. The CDR3 sequence is 12 residues long. Trimming cost V 5 bases and J 2 bases, with 5 bases left between them. CDR3 nucleotides: TGTGCCAGCAGTTTTAACACAGATACGCAGTATTTT. Translating gives CASSFNTDTQYF. The full variable domain, completed using reference TRBV2 and TRBJ2-3, is EPEVTQTPSHQVTQMGQEVILRCVPISNHLYFYWYRQILGQKVEFLVSFYNNEISEKSEIFDDQFSVERPDGSNFTLKIRSTKLEDSAMYFCASSFNTDTQYFGPGTRLTVL.

This chain joins TRBV10-2 and TRBJ2-3; D is uncertain. V was shortened by 0 bases and J by 5 bases, with 3 bases between the two germline ends. Germline V CDR1 and CDR2: WSHSY, SAAADI. The CDR3 has 12 residues. CDR3 protein: CASSESGDTQYF. In DNA form, the CDR3 reads TGCGCCAGCAGTGAGTCGGGAGATACGCAGTATTTT.

J is TRBJ1-3 and V is TRBV18; the D is unclear. Trimming pared 1 base from V and 2 bases from J, leaving 9 bases between. Per germline, CDR1 KGHSH and CDR2 LQKENI. The length of the CDR3 is 15 residues. The CDR3 bases are TGTGCCAGCTCACCACTGCACGTAACTGGAAACACCATATATTTT. This codes for CASSPLHVTGNTIYF.

The rearrangement joins TRBV7-3 to TRBJ2-1; D may be TRBD2 (5 bases). The germline V and J ends were trimmed by 4 bases and 4 bases, with 8 bases remaining between them. The CDR3 contains 13 residues. CDR1 SGHTA and CDR2 FQGTGA come from the germline V gene. The CDR3 DNA is TGTGCCAGCAGCTCAACGGGGTACAATGAGCAGTTCTTC. Translated, it gives CASSSTGYNEQFF.

This chain connects TRBV25-1 to TRBJ1-1; the match to TRBD1 covers 7 bases. Germline CDR1 and CDR2: MGHDK and SYGVNS. This CDR3 comprises 14 residues. The ends lost 3 bases at V and 1 base at J; junction bases unmatched: 2. The CDR3 region is CASSDWTGNTEAFF. The CDR3 region has the DNA TGTGCCAGCAGTGATTGGACAGGGAACACTGAAGCTTTCTTT.

V usage is TRBV7-2 and J usage is TRBJ2-5; possibly TRBD1 or TRBD2 for D (5 bases each). CDR3 length: 15 amino acids. V was cut by 5 bases and J by 2 bases, with 15 bases left in between. From germline, CDR1 is SGHTA and CDR2 FQGNSA. The CDR3 bases are TGTGCCAGCAGCCCAAGGGGTGCGGGTCAAGAGACCCAGTACTTC. Amino acid sequence: CASSPRGAGQETQYF. Variable domain in full (rest from reference TRBV7-2 and TRBJ2-5): GAGVSQSPSNKVTEKGKDVELRCDPISGHTALYWYRQSLGQGLEFLIYFQGNSAPDKSGLPSDRFSAERTGGSVSTLTIQRTQQEDSAVYLCASSPRGAGQETQYFGPGTRLLVL.

This clone turned up a few times. The V gene is TRBV18, the J gene TRBJ1-1; D unclear. The CDR3 is 16 amino acids. With 5 bases removed from V and 1 base from J, the gap between germline ends came to 17 bases. CDR1 and CDR2 (germline): KGHSH, LQKENI. This CDR3 reads CASSEYPGGRNTEAFF. The CDR3 nucleotides read TGTGCCAGCTCAGAGTACCCCGGAGGGAGGAACACTGAAGCTTTCTTT.

The chain is built from TRBV10-1 and TRBJ2-5; tentative D call: TRBD2 (6 bases). CDR1 is WNHNN, CDR2 SYGVQD, per germline (reference sequence). The ends were cut back, 4 bases at V and 4 bases at J, with 10 bases in the middle. This CDR3 contains 13 residues. Written as DNA, the CDR3 is TGCGCCAGCAGTGCGCGGGGAGGAGAGACCCAGTACTTC. Its protein product is CASSARGGETQYF.

J is TRBJ1-2 and V is TRBV5-1; D not resolved. Per germline, CDR1 SGHRS and CDR2 YFSETQ. Trimming pared 0 bases from V and 2 bases from J, leaving 5 bases between. The CDR3 contains 13 residues. CDR3 residues: CASSLVSNYGYTF. The CDR3 DNA reads as TGCGCCAGCAGCTTGGTCAGCAACTATGGCTACACCTTC.

This chain connects TRBV4-3 to TRBJ2-7, with 7 bases fitting TRBD1. Germline V gene sequence: CDR1 LGHNA, CDR2 YSLEER. This CDR3 is built from 14 residues. Trimming cost V 0 bases and J 8 bases; bases outside gene matches: 7. The CDR3 is CASSQEGTEGQQYF. CDR3 coding DNA: TGCGCCAGCAGCCAAGAAGGGACAGAGGGCCAGCAGTACTTC.

The rearrangement uses TRBV5-1 and TRBJ2-1; TRBD2 matches 7 bases. V was pared by 3 bases and J by 0 bases, with 3 bases of the junction left unmatched. This CDR3 is built from 15 residues. Looked up from germline, CDR1 is SGHRS and CDR2 is YFSETQ. The CDR3 sequence is CASSSTSDSYNEQFF. CDR3 in DNA: TGCGCCAGCAGCTCTACTAGCGACTCCTACAATGAGCAGTTCTTC.

This chain connects TRBV4-3 to TRBJ2-1, with 10 positions matching TRBD2. Germline trimming cut 0 bases from V and 6 bases from J; bases unmatched to any gene: 11. Germline CDR1 and CDR2: LGHNA and YSLEER. This CDR3 comprises 18 residues. CDR3 sequence reads: CASSQEAGASGGANEQFF. Here the CDR3 DNA reads TGCGCCAGCAGCCAAGAGGCAGGGGCGAGCGGGGGGGCCAATGAGCAGTTCTTC.

The chain has TRBV6-5 and TRBJ1-5; TRBD1 agrees at 7 bases. The CDR3 is 12 amino acids. J lost 11 bases, V lost 6 bases, and 7 bases had no gene match. CDR1 is MNHEY and CDR2 is SVGAGI in the germline V gene. Here the CDR3 DNA reads TGTGCCAGCAGGCCCCAGGGGGGGTCCCAGCATTTT. Translation gives CASRPQGGSQHF.

The chain couples TRBV6-6 to TRBJ2-7; D might be TRBD1 (6 bases). V lost 10 bases, J lost 1 base, and 14 bases lay in between. CDR1 and CDR2 from the germline V gene are MNHNY and SVGAGI (reference sequence). The CDR3 sequence is 13 residues long. The CDR3 DNA sequence: TGTGCCACCCTAGACAGGCGATCCTACGAGCAGTACTTC. Translation gives CATLDRRSYEQYF.

This clone was observed a few times. The V gene is TRBV19, the J gene TRBJ2-2, with no clear D. Germline V gives CDR1 LNHDA, CDR2 SQIVND (reference sequence). V gave up 6 bases and J gave up 1 base, with 6 bases separating them. The CDR3 has 13 amino acids. The CDR3: CASRVMNTGELFF. In nucleotides, the CDR3 is TGTGCCAGTAGGGTGATGAACACCGGGGAGCTGTTTTTT.

The chain combines TRBV10-3 with TRBJ1-5; no clear D. This CDR3 is 14 amino acids long. With 0 bases removed from V and 6 bases from J, the gap between germline ends came to 9 bases. Germline CDR1 is ENHRY and CDR2 is SYGVKD. This CDR3 is CAISESEGTQPQHF. CDR3 DNA sequence: TGTGCCATCAGTGAGTCGGAGGGTACTCAGCCCCAGCATTTT.

This clone was picked up a small number of times. The chain carries TRBV5-1 and TRBJ1-3; 7 bases are shared with TRBD1. CDR3 size: 15 residues. The germline V gene encodes CDR1 SGHRS and CDR2 YFSETQ. With V trimmed by 0 bases and J by 7 bases, 7 bases remained unmatched. For the CDR3, the DNA is TGCGCCAGCAGCTTGGAGGGACAGTGGATTAACACCATATATTTT. Translation: CASSLEGQWINTIYF. The entire variable domain, with the rest obtained from reference TRBV5-1 and TRBJ1-3, is as follows: KAGVTQTPRYLIKTRGQQVTLSCSPISGHRSVSWYQQTPGQGLQFLFEYFSETQRNKGNFPGRFSGRQFSNSRSEMNVSTLELGDSALYLCASSLEGQWINTIYFGEGSWLTVV.

This clone was picked up a small number of times. The V gene is TRBV5-5, the J gene TRBJ1-2; D not resolved. From germline, CDR1 is SGHKS and CDR2 YYEKEE (reference sequence). V was shortened by 0 bases and J by 7 bases, with 13 bases between the two germline ends. The CDR3 sequence is 14 residues long. In DNA form, the CDR3 reads TGTGCCAGCAGCTTGGATTTGGCAGATCGTGGCTACACCTTC. It codes for CASSLDLADRGYTF. Full variable domain (outside the CDR3, taken from reference TRBV5-5 and TRBJ1-2): DAGVTQSPTHLIKTRGQQVTLRCSPISGHKSVSWYQQVLGQGPQFIFQYYEKEERGRGNFPDRFSARQFPNYSSELNVNALLLGDSALYLCASSLDLADRGYTFGSGTRLTVV.

The chain joins TRBV6-1 to TRBJ1-4; 9 positions match TRBD1. The CDR3 extends over 15 amino acids. V lost 5 bases, J lost 8 bases, and 9 bases stayed unmatched. CDR1 and CDR2 from the germline V gene are MNHNS and SASEGT. The CDR3 DNA reads TGTGCCAGCAGTATACAGGGGGCTGCGGAGGAAAAACTGTTTTTT. Translated: CASSIQGAAEEKLFF.